This TCR beta chain was identified during a study of blood T cell repertoires in COVID-19. Turning to the study itself: PBMCs, B-cell-depleted T cells, or T cells provided the cDNA or gDNA that made up the material.

Authors' processing steps: Reference gene primers were amplified, and this amplification served to estimate nucleated cell counts. Generated by immunoSEQ multiplex PCR, the TCRdb table keeps only in-frame clones and is missing some. V, J and clone size reflect that table, while D and trimming were determined from the DNA. The table lists 65,000 to 75,000 clones, approximately 82% of them singletons. This clone was seen just once. This CDR3 spans 14 amino acids. Germline CDR1 is SGHNT and CDR2 is YYREEE (reference sequence). Trimming took 4 bases from V and 6 from J; bases not matched to a gene: 6. Source material: peripheral blood. This receptor was obtained from a woman aged 80 or over with acute or convalescent COVID-19. This chain uses TRBV5-4 with TRBJ1-1, with TRBD1 identical over 10 bases. CDR3 protein: CASSLGQGVPEAFF. Written as DNA, the CDR3 is TGTGCCAGCAGCCTCGGACAGGGGGTCCCTGAAGCTTTCTTT.